A single sample is the source of the 16 T cell receptor beta chains below, sequenced in a study of Graves' ophthalmopathy and Graves' hyperthyroidism. Researchers took RNA transcripts and amplified TCR beta CDR3 regions from them. RT-PCR in the first round used HTBI primers; a second-round multiplex PCR followed. TCRdb called the multiplex PCR reads again in MiXCR, with one record for every CDR3 protein. The data show about 480,000 distinct CDR3 sequences, 13% to 15% seen once. Sequencing was carried out using blood. The receptors were sampled from a woman aged 30 to 39 with Graves' ophthalmopathy.

This clonotype was found many times. V usage is TRBV6-1 and J usage is TRBJ1-5; D call uncertain. Trimming took 5 bases from V and 0 from J, leaving 5 bases between them. CDR3 length: 13 residues. Germline CDR1 reads MNHNS; CDR2 reads SASEGT. The CDR3 nucleotides are TGTGCCAGCAGTCCCTATAGCAATCAGCCCCAGCATTTT. Amino acids: CASSPYSNQPQHF.

The table lists this clonotype with many counts. This chain joins TRBV18 and TRBJ2-5; a possible D gene is TRBD2 (6 bases). The germline V gene encodes CDR1 KGHSH and CDR2 LQKENI. This CDR3 is 13 amino acids long. Between the trimmed V and J ends, which lost 10 bases and 4 bases, there was a span of 16 bases. The CDR3 sequence is CATQPTRGETQYF. The CDR3 DNA is TGTGCCACCCAACCGACGCGGGGAGAGACCCAGTACTTC.

This clonotype was observed many times. The chain employs TRBV18 and TRBJ2-7; possible D gene TRBD2, 5 bases. The CDR3 contains 13 residues. Trimming pared 3 bases from V and 3 bases from J, leaving 9 bases between. Germline V lookup: CDR1 KGHSH, CDR2 LQKENI. CDR3 sequence (DNA): TGTGCCAGCTCACCCTCCGGGAACTACGAGCAGTACTTC. This sequence encodes CASSPSGNYEQYF. The variable domain in full, with the rest retrieved from reference TRBV18 and TRBJ2-7, is NAGVMQNPRHLVRRRGQEARLRCSPMKGHSHVYWYRQLPEEGLKFMVYLQKENIIDESGMPKERFSAEFPKEGPSILRIQQVVRGDSAAYFCASSPSGNYEQYFGPGTRLTVT.

Only a few counts were recorded for this clonotype. The chain has TRBV4-1 and TRBJ2-5; TRBD2 matches 12 bases. The germline CDR1 and CDR2 sequences are MGHRA and YSYEKL. V lost 2 bases, J lost 3 bases, and 4 bases stayed unmatched. This CDR3 region has 16 residues. The CDR3 reads CASSQLAGGPEETQYF. The CDR3 coding sequence is TGCGCCAGCAGCCAACTAGCGGGAGGGCCGGAAGAGACCCAGTACTTC.

This clonotype was observed many times. The chain recombines TRBV4-1 with TRBJ2-5; D may match TRBD1 or TRBD2 (5 bases each). V was pared by 4 bases and J by 2 bases, with 14 bases between. Germline V CDR1 and CDR2: MGHRA, YSYEKL. CDR3 length: 15 residues. In DNA, the CDR3 is TGCGCCAGCAGCCCAATGGGACGCGAGCAAGAGACCCAGTACTTC. Translation: CASSPMGREQETQYF.

Points on this clonotype: A clone one base away is much larger, so this may be a read error. Lacking the conserved final phenylalanine or tryptophan, this CDR3 likely reflects a read error. The chain employs TRBV27 and TRBJ1-2; 10 bases fit TRBD1. The CDR3 is 14 residues long. J was trimmed by 7 bases and V by 5 bases; bases with no gene match: 7. Looked up from germline, CDR1 is MNHEY and CDR2 is SMNVEV (reference sequence). The CDR3 spells CASSGTTGGFGYTL. The CDR3 DNA is TGTGCCAGCAGTGGGACGACAGGGGGCTTTGGCTACACCCTC.

This clonotype was found many times. The chain is built from TRBV28 and TRBJ1-1; D is ambiguous. Trimming removed 3 bases at V and 4 bases at J, with 9 bases between. Germline V gives CDR1 MDHEN, CDR2 SYDVKM. There are 13 residues in the CDR3. The CDR3 DNA reads as TGTGCCAGCAGTTTGGGCAGACCCACTGAAGCTTTCTTT. It yields the protein CASSLGRPTEAFF.

This clonotype was found many times. The chain links TRBV20-1 to TRBJ2-5, with TRBD2 matching 12 bases. V trimming: 1 base; J trimming: 5 bases; junction bases outside the gene matches: 5. The germline gives CDR1 DFQATT, CDR2 SNEGSKA (reference sequence). This CDR3 is built from 15 residues. The CDR3 sequence is CSARGLAGGHETQYF. CDR3 nucleotides: TGCAGTGCTAGAGGTCTAGCGGGAGGGCACGAGACCCAGTACTTC.

The chain joins TRBV28 to TRBJ1-1; no reliable D call. Germline V gene data show CDR1 as MDHEN and CDR2 as SYDVKM. The V end was cut by 2 bases, the J end by 0 bases, with 10 bases between. The CDR3 loop spans 15 amino acids. The DNA of the CDR3 is TGTGCCAGCAGTTTAGGGCGGCGGGTGAACACTGAAGCTTTCTTT. Residues: CASSLGRRVNTEAFF. The full variable domain, completed using reference TRBV28 and TRBJ1-1, is DVKVTQSSRYLVKRTGEKVFLECVQDMDHENMFWYRQDPGLGLRLIYFSYDVKMKEKGDIPEGYSVSREKKERFSLILESASTNQTSMYLCASSLGRRVNTEAFFGQGTRLTVV.

This clonotype was picked up many times. The V and J genes are TRBV7-9 and TRBJ2-7; D may match TRBD1 or TRBD2 (5 bases each). Germline V gene lookup returns CDR1 SEHNR and CDR2 FQNEAQ (reference sequence). The V and J ends lost 3 bases and 6 bases respectively, with 9 bases between them. The CDR3 covers 12 residues. CDR3 in DNA: TGTGCCAGCAGCTTTATGAGGGGCGAGCAGTACTTC. Translation gives CASSFMRGEQYF. The whole variable domain, filled in from reference TRBV7-9 and TRBJ2-7, reads DTGVSQNPRHKITKRGQNVTFRCDPISEHNRLYWYRQTLGQGPEFLTYFQNEAQLEKSRLLSDRFSAERPKGSFSTLEIQRTEQGDSAMYLCASSFMRGEQYFGPGTRLTVT.

This clonotype was found many times. V usage is TRBV6-1 and J usage is TRBJ1-6; D is undetermined. Germline CDR1 and CDR2: MNHNS and SASEGT. The CDR3 consists of 13 residues. V lost 8 bases, J lost 0 bases, and 5 bases lay in between. CDR3 DNA sequence: TGTGCCAGCGAGAGCTCCTATAATTCACCCCTCCACTTT. Protein: CASESSYNSPLHF.

Ten or more counts support this clonotype. The chain carries TRBV28 and TRBJ2-4; 7 positions match TRBD1. The CDR3 runs 13 residues. After removal of 10 bases from V and 3 bases from J, the junction contained 6 bases not matched to a gene. Germline CDR1 is MDHEN and CDR2 is SYDVKM. CDR3 sequence: CATLDRDKNIQYF. DNA for the CDR3: TGTGCCACCTTAGACAGGGACAAAAACATTCAGTACTTC.

The V call is TRBV6-1, the J call TRBJ1-1, with D uncertain. The CDR3 length is 13 residues. Germline CDR1 is MNHNS and CDR2 is SASEGT. Deletions cut 7 bases from V and 0 bases from J, with 9 bases between. The CDR3 DNA reads as TGTGCCAGCACTCCCCTAATGAACACTGAAGCTTTCTTT. Translating gives CASTPLMNTEAFF.

In its sample, this clonotype was seen a few times. Sequence at one end of the junction differs from germline and may be a read error. The chain uses TRBV2 and TRBJ1-1; TRBD1 matches 10 bases. The V gene's germline CDR1 is SNHLY and CDR2 FYNNEI. The CDR3 has 15 residues. CDR3 sequence (DNA): TGTGCCAGCAGTCCCGGGACAGGGGCCGCCACTGAAGCTGTCTTT. Protein sequence: CASSPGTGAATEAVF.

This clonotype was counted ten times or more. The genes are TRBV19 and TRBJ1-2; no clear D gene. Trimming removed 9 bases from V and 4 bases from J, with 12 bases in between. In germline, CDR1 is LNHDA, CDR2 SQIVND (reference sequence). The CDR3 runs to 12 residues. The DNA of the CDR3 is TGTGCCAGCTCCGGGATAATCTATGGCTACACCTTC. Its protein is CASSGIIYGYTF.

This clonotype was seen at least ten times. J is TRBJ1-1 and V is TRBV12-3 or TRBV12-4; perhaps TRBD1 as D (6 bases). This CDR3 comprises 18 residues. Between the trimmed V and J ends, which lost 6 bases and 1 base, there was a span of 24 bases. CDR3 DNA: TGTGCCAGCAGCCCCAGGACTCGCAGGGGCTCGGGGAACACTGAAGCTTTCTTT. It yields the protein CASSPRTRRGSGNTEAFF.